The clone carrying this T cell receptor beta chain was counted a single time. Its specificity is unknown. Germline CDR1 SGDLS, CDR2 YYNGEE. The CDR3 consists of 13 residues. V was trimmed by 2 bases and J by 11 bases, leaving 16 bases between them. PCR employed 60 Vbeta and 13 Jbeta primers. Data came from immunoSEQ multiplex PCR; TCRdb stores just in-frame clones and leaves some out. The sample lists about 190,000 clones, about 69% seen once, with approximately 4.6% in the top ten. The data originate from a study of cytomegalovirus exposure and HLA in healthy donors. Across the whole study: Earlier findings included about 120 million unique TCR beta sequences obtained from about 179 million T cells. Of approximately 400 genotyped donors, around 76% clustered with self-reported Caucasian donors. Study results and caveats: A later analysis found that most CMV-associated TCR beta chains appeared HLA-restricted. Later, an analysis found that common viral pathogens appeared to be linked with several of the most significant clusters.

Source material: PBMCs. The J gene is TRBJ1-1, the V gene TRBV9, with TRBD1 as a possible D gene (5 bases). The TCR sequence derives from a man aged 30 to 45 in good health and CMV-seropositive. The CDR3 reads CASSVGLGKGAFF. The CDR3 region has the DNA TGTGCCAGCAGCGTGGGGCTAGGAAAAGGGGCTTTCTTT.